This T cell receptor beta chain was sequenced during a study of blood T cell repertoires in COVID-19. Study-level information: The samples span acute and convalescent COVID-19 from the United States, Italy and Spain. T cells, B-cell-depleted T cells, or PBMCs provided the cDNA or gDNA that served as material.

V was clipped by 0 bases and J by 4 bases, with 12 bases between them. Germline V CDR1 and CDR2: LGHDT, YNNKEL (reference sequence). The CDR3 runs to 15 residues. Sequencing used immunoSEQ multiplex PCR; TCRdb keeps in-frame clones, though not all of them. The sample comprises roughly 77,000 clones, 80% of which are singletons, and under 5.5% rests with the top ten. Sequenced material: peripheral blood. The receptor was isolated from a woman aged 70-85 years with acute or convalescent COVID-19. The chain joins TRBV3-1 (or the pseudogene TRBV3-2) to TRBJ1-1, with a weak D call TRBD1 (5 bases). CDR3 residues: CASSQDWGLGTEAFF. The CDR3, as DNA: TGTGCCAGCAGCCAAGATTGGGGCCTGGGCACTGAAGCTTTCTTT.